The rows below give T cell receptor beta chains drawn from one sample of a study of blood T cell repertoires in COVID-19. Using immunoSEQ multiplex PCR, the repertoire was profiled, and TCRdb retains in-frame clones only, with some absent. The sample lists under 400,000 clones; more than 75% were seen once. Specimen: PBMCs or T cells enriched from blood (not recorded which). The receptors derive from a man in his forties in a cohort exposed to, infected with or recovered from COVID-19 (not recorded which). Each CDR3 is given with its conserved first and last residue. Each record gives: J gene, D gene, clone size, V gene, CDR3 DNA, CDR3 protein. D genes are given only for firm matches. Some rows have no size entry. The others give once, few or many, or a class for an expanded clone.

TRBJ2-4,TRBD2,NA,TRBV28,TGTGCCAGCAGTTTAAGGGACTACGCCAAAAACATTCAGTACTTC,CASSLRDYAKNIQYF
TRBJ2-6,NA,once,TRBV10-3,TGTGCCATCAGGGGTTTTGGACTCTCTGGGGCCAACGTCCTGACTTTC,CAIRGFGLSGANVLTF
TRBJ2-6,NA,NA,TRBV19,TGTGCCAGTAGTATCTCGAGTGCTGGGGCCAACGTCCTGACTTTC,CASSISSAGANVLTF
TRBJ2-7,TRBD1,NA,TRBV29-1,TGCAGCGTTGCCAGGGGGCCTCCCTACGAGCAGTACTTC,CSVARGPPYEQYF
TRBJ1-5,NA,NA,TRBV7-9,TGTGCCAGCAGCCACACGCCTAATCAGCCCCAGCATTTT,CASSHTPNQPQHF
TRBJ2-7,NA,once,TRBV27,TGTGCCAGCAGTTCGCCCCTGGCCGACTACGAGCAGTACTTC,CASSSPLADYEQYF
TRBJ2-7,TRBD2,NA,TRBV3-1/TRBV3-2,TGTGCCAGCAGCCAAGATCCGAGCGGGAGTTCTTACGAGCAGTACTTC,CASSQDPSGSSYEQYF
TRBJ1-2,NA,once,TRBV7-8,TGTGCCAGCAGCCCGCGCCGCGCGCGAGTAACTAACTATGGCTACACCTTC,CASSPRRARVTNYGYTF
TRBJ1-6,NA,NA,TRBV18,TGTGCCAGCTCACCGGGCTGGGATAATTCACCCCTCCACTTT,CASSPGWDNSPLHF
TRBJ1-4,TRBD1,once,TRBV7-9,TGTGCCAGCAGCTTATGGGACAGGACTAATGAAAAACTGTTTTTT,CASSLWDRTNEKLFF
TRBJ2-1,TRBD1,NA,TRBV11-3,TGTGCCAGCAGTTCGGACAGGGGCAATGAGCAGTTCTTC,CASSSDRGNEQFF
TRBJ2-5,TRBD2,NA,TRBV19,TGTGCCAGTAGCCGTACCGCGGCCAGGGAGGGAAAGACCCAGTACTTC,CASSRTAAREGKTQYF
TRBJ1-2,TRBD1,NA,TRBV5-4,TGTGCCAGCAGCTTGGATCCGACAGGGTATGGCTACACCTTC,CASSLDPTGYGYTF
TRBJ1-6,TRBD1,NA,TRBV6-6,TGTGCCAGCAGTCCCGGGACAGGGTATAATTCACCCCTCCACTTT,CASSPGTGYNSPLHF
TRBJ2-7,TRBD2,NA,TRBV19,TGTGCCAGTAATCGTCGGGAGGGAAGCGAGCAGTACTTC,CASNRREGSEQYF
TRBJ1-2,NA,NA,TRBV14,TGTGCCAGCAGCCAAGATAACAACAGGGCCTATGGCTACACCTTC,CASSQDNNRAYGYTF
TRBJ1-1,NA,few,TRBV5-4,TGTGCCAGCAGCTTGCAGAACACTGAAGCTTTCTTT,CASSLQNTEAFF
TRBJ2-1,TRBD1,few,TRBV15,TGTGCCACCAGCAGTTGGGGGACAGTCAATGAGCAGTTCTTC,CATSSWGTVNEQFF
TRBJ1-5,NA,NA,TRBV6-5,TGTGCCAGCAGTTACTCGGACAGTCCACGAGATCAGCCCCAGCATTTT,CASSYSDSPRDQPQHF
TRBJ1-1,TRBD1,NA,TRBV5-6,TGTGCCAGCAGGACAGGGGAACGGAACACTGAAGCTTTCTTT,CASRTGERNTEAFF
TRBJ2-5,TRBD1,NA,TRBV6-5,TGTGCCAGCAGTTACGACAGGGAGGAGACCCAGTACTTC,CASSYDREETQYF
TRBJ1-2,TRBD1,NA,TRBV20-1,TGCAGTGCGGGACAGGGGTATGGCTACACCTTC,CSAGQGYGYTF
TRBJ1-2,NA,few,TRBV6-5,TGTGCCAGCAGCCCACCCCTACAGGGATTGGGTGGCTACACCTTC,CASSPPLQGLGGYTF
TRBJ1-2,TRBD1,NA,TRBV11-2,TGTGCCAGCAGCCTACAGCGACAGGGGAATGGCTACACCTTC,CASSLQRQGNGYTF
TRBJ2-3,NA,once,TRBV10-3,TGTGCCATCAGTGAGCTTTCCGATACGCAGTATTTT,CAISELSDTQYF
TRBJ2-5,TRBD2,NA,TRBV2,TGTGCCAGCAGTGAAGCGGGACTAGCTGGACAAGAGACCCAGTACTTC,CASSEAGLAGQETQYF
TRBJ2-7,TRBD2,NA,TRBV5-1,TGCGCCAGCAGCTGGACTAGCCCCTACGAGCAGTACTTC,CASSWTSPYEQYF
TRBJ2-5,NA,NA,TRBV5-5,TGTGCCAGCAGCTTTTCCGGGGGTTCCGAGACCCAGTACTTC,CASSFSGGSETQYF
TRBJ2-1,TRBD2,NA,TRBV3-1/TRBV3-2,TGTGCCAGCAGCCAACAGGTCCTAGCGGGCTACAATGAGCAGTTCTTC,CASSQQVLAGYNEQFF
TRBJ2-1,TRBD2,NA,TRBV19,TGTGCCAGTAGTATAGGCACGGGAGGTTCCAATGAGCAGTTCTTC,CASSIGTGGSNEQFF
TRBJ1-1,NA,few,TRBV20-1,TGCGGTAGGGGTTCGTTCACTGAAGCTTTCTTT,CGRGSFTEAFF